Reported below is one TCR beta chain. This entry is derived from a study of blood T cell repertoires in COVID-19. Study at large: Some COVID-19 samples were acute and others convalescent; all came from the United States, Italy and Spain.

V shed 1 base and J shed 4 bases, with 19 bases lying between them. Germline V CDR1 and CDR2: LGHDT, YNNKEL (reference sequence). This CDR3 contains 17 residues. Original methodology: Counts of nucleated cells, estimated from reference gene primer amplification, were obtained. Assay: immunoSEQ multiplex PCR; the TCRdb copy retains only in-frame clones and omits some. For V, J and clone size, that table is used; D and trimming come from the DNA. The sample yields around 210,000 clones, about 80% seen once. The receptor was isolated from an elderly woman with COVID-19, enrolled during active disease. The chain couples TRBV3-1 (or the pseudogene TRBV3-2) to TRBJ2-5; D may be TRBD2 (7 bases). The sample was peripheral blood. The DNA of the CDR3 is TGTGCCAGCAGCCAAGGGGGAGGGGGAGGTATTCGAGAGACCCAGTACTTC. It yields the protein CASSQGGGGGIRETQYF.